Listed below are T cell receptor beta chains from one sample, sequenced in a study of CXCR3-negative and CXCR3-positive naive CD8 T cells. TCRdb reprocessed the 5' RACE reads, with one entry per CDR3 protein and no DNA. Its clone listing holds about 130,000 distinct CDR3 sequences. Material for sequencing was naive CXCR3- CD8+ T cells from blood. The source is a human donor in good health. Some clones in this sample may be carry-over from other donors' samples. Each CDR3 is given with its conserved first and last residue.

CATSGQGAGETQYF,TRBV10-2,TRBJ2-5
CASSYGTGVRHTEAFF,TRBV7-9,TRBJ1-1
CSASGPVSYNEQFF,TRBV20-1,TRBJ2-1
CASSPITGSGANVLTF,TRBV6-1,TRBJ2-6
CASSWDSPNYGYTF,TRBV7-2,TRBJ1-2
CASSLRAGYNEQFF,TRBV7-2,TRBJ2-1
CATSRDLGGTDTQYF,TRBV15,TRBJ2-3
CASRAGTGVTQTQYF,TRBV12-3/TRBV12-4,TRBJ2-5
CSVRGLAAIKGSYEQYF,TRBV29-1,TRBJ2-7
CSALPLDRRGETQYF,TRBV29-1,TRBJ2-5
CASSPTAGGVYEQYF,TRBV7-7,TRBJ2-7
CASSNDPDTYNSPLHF,TRBV28,TRBJ1-6
CASSSYGGGTYEQYF,TRBV7-3,TRBJ2-7
CASSEGGTGYGYTF,TRBV2,TRBJ1-2
CASSLGQGLETQYF,TRBV27,TRBJ2-5
CASSSGSDEQYF,TRBV28,TRBJ2-7
CASSPPDGQETQYF,TRBV12-3/TRBV12-4,TRBJ2-5
CATSRAGTALANEQFF,TRBV15,TRBJ2-1
CASSQNSGRAHTGELFF,TRBV7-8,TRBJ2-2
CSVDGQEDNNEQFF,TRBV29-1,TRBJ2-1